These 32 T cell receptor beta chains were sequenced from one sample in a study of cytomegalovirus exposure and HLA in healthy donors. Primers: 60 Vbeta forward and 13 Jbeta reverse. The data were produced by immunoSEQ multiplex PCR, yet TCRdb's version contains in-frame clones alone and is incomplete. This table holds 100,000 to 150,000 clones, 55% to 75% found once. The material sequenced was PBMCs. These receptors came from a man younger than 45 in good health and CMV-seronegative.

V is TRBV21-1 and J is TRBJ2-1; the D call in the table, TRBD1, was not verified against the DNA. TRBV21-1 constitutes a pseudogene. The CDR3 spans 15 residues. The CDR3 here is CASGPPGHLYNEQFF. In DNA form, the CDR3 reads TGTGCCAGCGGTCCTCCGGGACACCTGTACAATGAGCAGTTCTTC.

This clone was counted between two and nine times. The CDR3 loop is CASSPGQEGVNTEAFF. The CDR3 DNA reads TGTGCCAGCAGCCCAGGACAGGAAGGCGTGAACACTGAAGCTTTCTTT. This rearrangement joins TRBV14 to TRBJ1-1, with TRBD1 matching 7 bases. V was pared by 4 bases and J by 0 bases, with 8 bases of the junction left unmatched. CDR3 length equals 16 residues. Germline assignment: CDR1 SGHDN and CDR2 FVKESK.

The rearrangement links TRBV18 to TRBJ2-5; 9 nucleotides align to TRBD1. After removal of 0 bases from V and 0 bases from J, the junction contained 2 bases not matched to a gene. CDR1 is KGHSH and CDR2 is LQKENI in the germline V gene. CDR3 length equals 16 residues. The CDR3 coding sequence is TGTGCCAGCTCACCACCGGACAGGGGTAACCAAGAGACCCAGTACTTC. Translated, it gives CASSPPDRGNQETQYF.

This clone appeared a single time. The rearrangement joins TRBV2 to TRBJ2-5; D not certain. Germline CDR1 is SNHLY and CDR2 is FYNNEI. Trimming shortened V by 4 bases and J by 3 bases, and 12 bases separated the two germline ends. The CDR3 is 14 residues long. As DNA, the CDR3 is TGTGCCAGCAGTGTTGAGGTGGAAAAAGAGACCCAGTACTTC. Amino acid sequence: CASSVEVEKETQYF.

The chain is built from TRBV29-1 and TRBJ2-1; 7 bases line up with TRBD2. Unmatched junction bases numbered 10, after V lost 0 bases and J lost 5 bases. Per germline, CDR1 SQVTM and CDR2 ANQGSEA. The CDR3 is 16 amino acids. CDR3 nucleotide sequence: TGCAGCGTTGAAGATCCTGGACTAGGGGTAGACAATGAGCAGTTCTTC. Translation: CSVEDPGLGVDNEQFF.

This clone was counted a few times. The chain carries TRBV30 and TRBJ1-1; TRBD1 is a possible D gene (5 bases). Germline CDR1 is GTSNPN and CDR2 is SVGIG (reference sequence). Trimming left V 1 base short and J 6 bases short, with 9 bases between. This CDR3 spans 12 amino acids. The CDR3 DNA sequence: TGTGCCTGGAGTGACCGGACATCTGAAGCTTTCTTT. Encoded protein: CAWSDRTSEAFF. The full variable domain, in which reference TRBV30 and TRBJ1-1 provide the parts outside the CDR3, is SQTIHQWPATLVQPVGSPLSLECTVEGTSNPNLYWYRQAAGRGLQLLFYSVGIGQISSEVPQNLSASRPQDRQFILSSKKLLLSDSGFYLCAWSDRTSEAFFGQGTRLTVV.

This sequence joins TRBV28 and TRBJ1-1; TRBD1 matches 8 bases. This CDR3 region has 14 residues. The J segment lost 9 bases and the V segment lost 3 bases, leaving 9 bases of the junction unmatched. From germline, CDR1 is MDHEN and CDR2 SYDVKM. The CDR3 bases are TGTGCCAGCAGTTTGCGGGGACAGGCCCCGAAAGCTTTCTTT. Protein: CASSLRGQAPKAFF.

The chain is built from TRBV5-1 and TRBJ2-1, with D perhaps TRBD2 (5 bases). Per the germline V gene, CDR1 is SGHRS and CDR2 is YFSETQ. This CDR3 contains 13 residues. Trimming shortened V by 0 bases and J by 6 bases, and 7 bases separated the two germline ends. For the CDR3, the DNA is TGCGCCAGCAGCTTGGATCGGGGCAATGAGCAGTTCTTC. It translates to CASSLDRGNEQFF.

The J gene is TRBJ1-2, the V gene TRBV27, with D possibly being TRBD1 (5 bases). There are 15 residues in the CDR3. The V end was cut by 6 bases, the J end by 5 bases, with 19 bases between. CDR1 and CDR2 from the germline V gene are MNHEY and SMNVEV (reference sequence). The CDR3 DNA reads TGTGCCAGCAGGAAAGAGACAGACAGTCGTTATGGCTACACCTTC. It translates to CASRKETDSRYGYTF.

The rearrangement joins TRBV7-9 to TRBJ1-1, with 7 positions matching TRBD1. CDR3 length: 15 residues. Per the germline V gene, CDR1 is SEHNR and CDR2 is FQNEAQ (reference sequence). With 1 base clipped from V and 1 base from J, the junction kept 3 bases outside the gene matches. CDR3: CASSLGRQGNTEAFF. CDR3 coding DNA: TGTGCCAGCAGCTTAGGCCGACAGGGGAACACTGAAGCTTTCTTT.

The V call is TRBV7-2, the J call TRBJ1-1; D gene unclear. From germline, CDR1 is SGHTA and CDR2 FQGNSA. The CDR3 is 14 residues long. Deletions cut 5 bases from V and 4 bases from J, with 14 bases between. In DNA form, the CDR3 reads TGTGCCAGCAGCCTAGGAGGCTCATCCACTGAAGCTTTCTTT. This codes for CASSLGGSSTEAFF.

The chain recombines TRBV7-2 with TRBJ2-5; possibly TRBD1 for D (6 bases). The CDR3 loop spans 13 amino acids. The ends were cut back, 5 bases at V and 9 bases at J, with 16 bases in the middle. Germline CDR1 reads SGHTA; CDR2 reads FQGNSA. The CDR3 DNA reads TGTGCCAGCAGCACTAGGATGGGGGCCCCCCAGTACTTC. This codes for CASSTRMGAPQYF.

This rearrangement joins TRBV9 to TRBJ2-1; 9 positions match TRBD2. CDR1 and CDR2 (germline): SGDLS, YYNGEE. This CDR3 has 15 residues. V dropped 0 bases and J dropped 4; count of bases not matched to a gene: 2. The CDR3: CASSVGLAEYNEQFF. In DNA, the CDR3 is TGTGCCAGCAGCGTAGGACTAGCGGAGTACAATGAGCAGTTCTTC.

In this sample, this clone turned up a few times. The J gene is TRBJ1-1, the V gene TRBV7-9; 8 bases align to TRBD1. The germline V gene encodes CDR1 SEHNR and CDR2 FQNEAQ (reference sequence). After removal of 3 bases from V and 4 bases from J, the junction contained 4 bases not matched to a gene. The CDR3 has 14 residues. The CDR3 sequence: CASSFGQGFTEAFF. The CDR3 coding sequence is TGTGCCAGCAGCTTTGGACAGGGCTTCACTGAAGCTTTCTTT.

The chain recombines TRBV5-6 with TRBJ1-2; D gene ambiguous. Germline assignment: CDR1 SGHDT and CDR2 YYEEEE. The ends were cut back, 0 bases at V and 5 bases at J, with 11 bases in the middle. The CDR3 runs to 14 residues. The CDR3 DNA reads TGTGCCAGCAGCTTGGTGGGAGGTTCTTATGGCTACACCTTC. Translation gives CASSLVGGSYGYTF.

The CDR3 DNA sequence: TGTGCCAGTAGAACGACTAGCGGGGGGGGTGAGCAGTTCTTC. Its translation is CASRTTSGGGEQFF. The J gene is TRBJ2-1, the V gene TRBV19; TRBD2 matches 14 bases. The V gene end was trimmed by 6 bases and the J gene end by 9 bases; junction bases not matched to a gene: 4. The length of the CDR3 is 14 residues. CDR1 LNHDA and CDR2 SQIVND come from the germline V gene (reference sequence).

Here the CDR3 reads CASSSGTAYYQPQHF. The CDR3 DNA sequence: TGTGCCAGCAGTTCCGGGACAGCTTATTATCAGCCCCAGCATTTT. V and J are TRBV28 and TRBJ1-5; TRBD1 agrees at 7 bases. The CDR3 loop spans 15 amino acids. V lost 4 bases and J lost 5; bases outside the gene matches: 8. The V gene's germline CDR1 is MDHEN and CDR2 SYDVKM.

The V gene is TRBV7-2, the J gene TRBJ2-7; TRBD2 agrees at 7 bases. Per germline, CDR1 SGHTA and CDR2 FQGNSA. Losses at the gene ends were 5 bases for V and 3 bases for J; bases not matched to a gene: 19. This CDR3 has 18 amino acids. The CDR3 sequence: CASSNPLRGEAHFYEQYF. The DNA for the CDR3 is TGTGCCAGCAGCAATCCCCTACGGGGGGAGGCCCATTTCTACGAGCAGTACTTC.

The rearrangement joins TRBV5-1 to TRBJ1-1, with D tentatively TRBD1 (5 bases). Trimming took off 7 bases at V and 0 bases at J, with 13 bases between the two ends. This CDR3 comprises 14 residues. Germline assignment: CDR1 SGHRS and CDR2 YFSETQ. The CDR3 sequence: CASGADIMNTEAFF. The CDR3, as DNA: TGCGCCAGCGGCGCGGACATCATGAACACTGAAGCTTTCTTT.

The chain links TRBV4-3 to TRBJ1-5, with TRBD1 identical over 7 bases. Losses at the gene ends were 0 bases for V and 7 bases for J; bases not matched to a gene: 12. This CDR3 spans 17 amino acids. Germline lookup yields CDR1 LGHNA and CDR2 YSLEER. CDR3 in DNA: TGCGCCAGCAGCCAAGAACCCCCCCCGGCAGGGGGGCAGCCCCAGCATTTT. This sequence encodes CASSQEPPPAGGQPQHF.

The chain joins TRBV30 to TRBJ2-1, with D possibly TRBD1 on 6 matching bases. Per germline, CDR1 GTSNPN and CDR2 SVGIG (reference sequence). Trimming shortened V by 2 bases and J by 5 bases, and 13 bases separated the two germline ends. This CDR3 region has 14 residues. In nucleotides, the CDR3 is TGTGCCTGGAGTTCATTGGGGGCGAACAATGAGCAGTTCTTC. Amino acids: CAWSSLGANNEQFF.

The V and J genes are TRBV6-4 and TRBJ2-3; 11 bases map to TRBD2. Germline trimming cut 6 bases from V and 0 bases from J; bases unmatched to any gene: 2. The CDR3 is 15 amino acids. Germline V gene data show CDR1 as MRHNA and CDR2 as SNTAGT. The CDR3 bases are TGTGCCAGCAGCTCTAGCGGGGGGAGCACAGATACGCAGTATTTT. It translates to CASSSSGGSTDTQYF.

CDR3 DNA: TGTGCCAGCAGCTTGGGGCAGATGAACACCGGGGAGCTGTTTTTT. As protein: CASSLGQMNTGELFF. J is TRBJ2-2 and V is TRBV5-5; D remains unclear. Germline values: CDR1 SGHKS, CDR2 YYEKEE (reference sequence). The CDR3 contains 15 residues. V was clipped by 0 bases and J by 1 base, with 7 bases between them. Supplemented by reference TRBV5-5 and TRBJ2-2, the full variable domain reads DAGVTQSPTHLIKTRGQQVTLRCSPISGHKSVSWYQQVLGQGPQFIFQYYEKEERGRGNFPDRFSARQFPNYSSELNVNALLLGDSALYLCASSLGQMNTGELFFGEGSRLTVL.

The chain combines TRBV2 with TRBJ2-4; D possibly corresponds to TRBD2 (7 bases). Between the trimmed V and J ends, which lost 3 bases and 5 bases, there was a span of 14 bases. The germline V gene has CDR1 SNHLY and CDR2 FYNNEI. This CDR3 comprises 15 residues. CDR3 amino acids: CASSEGAGRENIQYF. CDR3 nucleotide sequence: TGTGCCAGCAGTGAGGGGGCAGGGAGGGAAAACATTCAGTACTTC.

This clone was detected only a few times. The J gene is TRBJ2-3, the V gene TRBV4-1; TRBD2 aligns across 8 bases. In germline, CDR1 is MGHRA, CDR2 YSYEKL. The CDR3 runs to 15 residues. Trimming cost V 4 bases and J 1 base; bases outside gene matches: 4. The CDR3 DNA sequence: TGCGCCAGCAGCCCAACTAGCGGACGCACAGATACGCAGTATTTT. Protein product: CASSPTSGRTDTQYF.

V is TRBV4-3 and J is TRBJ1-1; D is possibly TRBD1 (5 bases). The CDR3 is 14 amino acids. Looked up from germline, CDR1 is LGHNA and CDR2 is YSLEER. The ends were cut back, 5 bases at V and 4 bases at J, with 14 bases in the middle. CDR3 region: CASSAQTGTTEAFF. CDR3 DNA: TGCGCCAGCAGCGCCCAAACAGGCACCACTGAAGCTTTCTTT.

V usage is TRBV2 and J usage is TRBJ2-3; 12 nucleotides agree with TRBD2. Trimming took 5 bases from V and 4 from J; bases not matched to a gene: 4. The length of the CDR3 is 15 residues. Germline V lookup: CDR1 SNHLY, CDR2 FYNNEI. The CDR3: CASSQASGGADTQYF. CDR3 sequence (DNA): TGTGCCAGCAGTCAGGCTAGCGGGGGGGCAGATACGCAGTATTTT.

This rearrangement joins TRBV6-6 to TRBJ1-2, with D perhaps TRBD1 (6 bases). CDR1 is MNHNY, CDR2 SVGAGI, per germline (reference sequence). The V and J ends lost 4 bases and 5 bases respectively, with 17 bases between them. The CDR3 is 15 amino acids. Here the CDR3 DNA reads TGTGCCAGCAGTTTAGGGGGGGCGTCGAGGTATGGCTACACCTTC. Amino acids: CASSLGGASRYGYTF.

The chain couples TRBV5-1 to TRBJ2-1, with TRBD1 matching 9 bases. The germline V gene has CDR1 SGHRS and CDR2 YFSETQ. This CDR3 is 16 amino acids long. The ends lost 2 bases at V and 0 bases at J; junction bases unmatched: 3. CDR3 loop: CASSFGTGSSYNEQFF. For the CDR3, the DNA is TGCGCCAGCAGCTTTGGGACAGGGAGCTCCTACAATGAGCAGTTCTTC.

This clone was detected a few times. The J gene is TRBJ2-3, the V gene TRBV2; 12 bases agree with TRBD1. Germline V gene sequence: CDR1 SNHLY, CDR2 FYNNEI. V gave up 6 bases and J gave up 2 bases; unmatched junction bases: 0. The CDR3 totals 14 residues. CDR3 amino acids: CASRGQGATDTQYF. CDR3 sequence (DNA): TGTGCCAGCAGGGGACAGGGGGCCACAGATACGCAGTATTTT.

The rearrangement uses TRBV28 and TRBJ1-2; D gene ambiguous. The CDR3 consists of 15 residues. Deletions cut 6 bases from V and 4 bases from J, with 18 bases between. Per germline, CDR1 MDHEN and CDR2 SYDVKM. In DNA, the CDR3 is TGTGCCAGCAGCCCAAGCGAACCGACGGCCTATGGCTACACCTTC. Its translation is CASSPSEPTAYGYTF.

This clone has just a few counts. CDR3 DNA sequence: TGTGCCAGTAGTATACGGGGGGCGAACTATGGCTACACCTTC. It translates to CASSIRGANYGYTF. This chain uses TRBV19 with TRBJ1-2; a possible D gene is TRBD1 (6 bases). Germline loops: CDR1 LNHDA, CDR2 SQIVND (reference sequence). The CDR3 sequence is 14 residues long. V gave up 2 bases and J gave up 2 bases, with 9 bases separating them.